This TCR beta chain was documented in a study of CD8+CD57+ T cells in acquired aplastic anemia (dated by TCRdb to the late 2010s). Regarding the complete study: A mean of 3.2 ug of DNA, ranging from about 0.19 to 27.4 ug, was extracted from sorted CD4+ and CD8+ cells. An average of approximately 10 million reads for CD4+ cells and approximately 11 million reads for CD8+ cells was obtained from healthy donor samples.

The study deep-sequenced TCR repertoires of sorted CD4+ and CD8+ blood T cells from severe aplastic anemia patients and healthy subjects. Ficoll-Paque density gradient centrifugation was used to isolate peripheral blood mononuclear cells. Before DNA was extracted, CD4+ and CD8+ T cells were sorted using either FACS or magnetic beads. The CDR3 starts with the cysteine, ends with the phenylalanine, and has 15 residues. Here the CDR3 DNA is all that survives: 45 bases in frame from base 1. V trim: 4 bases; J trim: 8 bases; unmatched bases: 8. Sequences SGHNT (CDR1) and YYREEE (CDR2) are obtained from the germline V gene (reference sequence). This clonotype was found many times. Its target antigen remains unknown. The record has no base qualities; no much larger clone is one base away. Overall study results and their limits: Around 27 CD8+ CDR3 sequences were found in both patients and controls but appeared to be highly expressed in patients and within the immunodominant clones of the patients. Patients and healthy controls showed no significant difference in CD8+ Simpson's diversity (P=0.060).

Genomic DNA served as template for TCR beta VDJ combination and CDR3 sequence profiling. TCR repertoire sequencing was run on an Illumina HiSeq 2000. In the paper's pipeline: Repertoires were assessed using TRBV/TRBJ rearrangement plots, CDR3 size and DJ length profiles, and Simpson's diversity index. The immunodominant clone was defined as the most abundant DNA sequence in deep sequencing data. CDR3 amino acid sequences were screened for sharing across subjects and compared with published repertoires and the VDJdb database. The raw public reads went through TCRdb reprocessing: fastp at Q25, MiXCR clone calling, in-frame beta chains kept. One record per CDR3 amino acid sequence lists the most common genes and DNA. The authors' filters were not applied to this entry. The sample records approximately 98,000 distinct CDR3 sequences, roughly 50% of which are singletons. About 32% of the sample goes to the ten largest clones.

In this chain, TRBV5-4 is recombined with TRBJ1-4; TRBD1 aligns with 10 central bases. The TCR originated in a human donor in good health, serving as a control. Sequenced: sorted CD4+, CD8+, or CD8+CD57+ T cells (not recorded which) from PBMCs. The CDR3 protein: CASSPGTGDGEKLFF. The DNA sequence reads TGTGCCAGCAGCCCAGGGACAGGGGACGGCGAAAAACTGTTTTTT.